These 9 T cell receptor beta chains came from one sample sequenced in a study of control samples from healthy donors and cancer patients. Only in-frame clones appear in the TCRdb table, and some are missing; sequencing was by immunoSEQ multiplex PCR. The data hold about 410,000 clones, with about 93% observed a single time. Sequencing input: PBMCs. The receptors here all came from a man aged 35 to 55 with head and neck cancer.

V is TRBV11-3 and J is TRBJ2-2; 8 bases fit TRBD1. This CDR3 is built from 13 residues. Germline loops: CDR1 SGHNT, CDR2 YENEEA. The junction had 1 base not matched to a gene; V was cut back by 4 bases and J by 6 bases. Here the CDR3 reads CASSYRGAGELFF. Here the CDR3 DNA reads TGTGCCAGCAGCTACAGGGGGGCCGGGGAGCTGTTTTTT.

The chain uses TRBV28 and TRBJ1-4, with a possible D match to TRBD1 (5 bases). V shed 2 bases and J shed 2 bases, with 15 bases lying between them. CDR1 and CDR2 from the germline V gene are MDHEN and SYDVKM. This CDR3 has 17 amino acids. The CDR3 region is CASSLTFFRGTNEKLFF. CDR3 DNA sequence: TGTGCCAGCAGTTTAACTTTTTTCCGGGGGACTAATGAAAAACTGTTTTTT.

The chain carries TRBV9 and TRBJ2-5; 13 nucleotides align to TRBD2. The CDR3 totals 17 residues. Trimming took 0 bases from V and 1 from J; bases not matched to a gene: 3. CDR1 is SGDLS, CDR2 YYNGEE, per germline. In DNA form, the CDR3 reads TGTGCCAGCAGCGTAGCGACTAGCGGGGGGACCCAAGAGACCCAGTACTTC. Protein sequence: CASSVATSGGTQETQYF.

The gene calls are TRBV11-3 and TRBJ2-2; D is perhaps TRBD1 (5 bases). Germline V gives CDR1 SGHNT, CDR2 YENEEA. Trimming removed 5 bases from V and 6 bases from J, with 10 bases in between. The CDR3 consists of 13 residues. The CDR3 is CASSQGNAGELFF. The CDR3, as DNA: TGTGCCAGCAGCCAGGGTAACGCCGGGGAGCTGTTTTTT.

The chain combines TRBV3-1 (or the pseudogene TRBV3-2) with TRBJ1-1; D is unclear. The CDR3 consists of 15 residues. Deletions cut 2 bases from V and 0 bases from J, with 10 bases between. CDR1 LGHDT and CDR2 YNNKEL come from the germline V gene (reference sequence). This chain's CDR3 is CASSQIGRMNTEAFF. The DNA for the CDR3 is TGTGCCAGCAGCCAAATAGGGAGAATGAACACTGAAGCTTTCTTT.

DNA of the CDR3: TGTGCCAGCAGTTCCCAGGGGCCGAACACCGGGGAGCTGTTTTTT. This translates into CASSSQGPNTGELFF. This chain connects TRBV27 to TRBJ2-2; D may be TRBD1 (6 bases). The CDR3 runs 15 residues. V was trimmed by 4 bases and J by 0 bases, leaving 9 bases between them. Germline V CDR1 and CDR2: MNHEY, SMNVEV (reference sequence).

CDR3 region: CASSPGFGGLNTEAFF. The CDR3 coding sequence is TGTGCCAGCAGCCCAGGTTTTGGGGGCTTGAACACTGAAGCTTTCTTT. The chain couples TRBV5-6 to TRBJ1-1, with TRBD1 as a possible D gene (6 bases). V was trimmed by 4 bases and J by 0 bases, leaving 16 bases between them. This CDR3 has 16 residues. CDR1 and CDR2 (germline): SGHDT, YYEEEE.

This chain links TRBV30 with TRBJ2-2; a possible D gene is TRBD2 (6 bases). The V end lost 5 bases, the J end lost 4 bases, and 14 bases lay between the germline ends. The CDR3 consists of 14 residues. Germline loops: CDR1 GTSNPN, CDR2 SVGIG (reference sequence). Written as DNA, the CDR3 is TGTGCCTGGGAAAGGGGACTTCGCACCGGGGAGCTGTTTTTT. Translation: CAWERGLRTGELFF.

The CDR3 nucleotides are TGTGCCAGCAGCCTCACAATAGAGACTTTCTTT. It yields the protein CASSLTIETFF. V is TRBV5-6 and J is TRBJ1-1; D ambiguous. This CDR3 spans 11 amino acids. Per the germline V gene, CDR1 is SGHDT and CDR2 is YYEEEE. V lost 4 bases to trimming and J lost 12 bases, with 13 bases between them.